This T cell receptor (beta chain) was recorded in a study of identical twins. Using its own MiXCR run on the 5' RACE reads, TCRdb lists one record per CDR3 protein. This sample carries over 600,000 distinct CDR3 sequences, less than 25% of them seen once, and the ten largest clones take around 4.4%. This clonotype was found a few times. This sample was also put to use in a study of T cells expressing NK-cell markers.

Sequencing was performed on PBMCs. This TCR was sampled from a woman between 18 and 29 years old in good health.

DNA for the CDR3: TGTGCCAGCAGCTTAGCATGGGGACTTTCCTACGAGCAGTACTTC. Its translation: CASSLAWGLSYEQYF. The chain joins TRBV7-9 to TRBJ2-7; a weak D match, TRBD2 (6 bases). V gave up 0 bases and J gave up 1 base, with 10 bases separating them. Germline V lookup: CDR1 SEHNR, CDR2 FQNEAQ (reference sequence). CDR3 length equals 15 residues.